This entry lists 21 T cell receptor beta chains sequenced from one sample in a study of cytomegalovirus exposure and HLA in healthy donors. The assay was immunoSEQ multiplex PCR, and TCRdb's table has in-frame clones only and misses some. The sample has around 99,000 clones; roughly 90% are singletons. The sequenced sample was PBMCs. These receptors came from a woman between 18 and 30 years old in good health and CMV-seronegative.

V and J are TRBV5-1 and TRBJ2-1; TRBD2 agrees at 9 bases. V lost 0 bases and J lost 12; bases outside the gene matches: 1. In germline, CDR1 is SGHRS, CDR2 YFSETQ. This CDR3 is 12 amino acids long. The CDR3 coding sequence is TGCGCCAGCAGCTTGGGACTAGCGGCGCAGTTCTTC. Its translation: CASSLGLAAQFF.

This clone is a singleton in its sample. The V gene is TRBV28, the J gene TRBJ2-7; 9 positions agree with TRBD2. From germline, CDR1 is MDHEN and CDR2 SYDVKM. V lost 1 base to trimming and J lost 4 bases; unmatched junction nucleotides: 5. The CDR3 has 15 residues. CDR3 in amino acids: CASSLSAGGPYEQYF. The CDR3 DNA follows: TGTGCCAGCAGTTTATCGGCGGGAGGGCCTTACGAGCAGTACTTC.

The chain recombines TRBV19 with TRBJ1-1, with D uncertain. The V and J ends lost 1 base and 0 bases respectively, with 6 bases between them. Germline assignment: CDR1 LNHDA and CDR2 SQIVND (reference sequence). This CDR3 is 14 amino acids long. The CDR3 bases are TGTGCCAGTAGTATAGGGCCTTTGAACACTGAAGCTTTCTTT. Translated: CASSIGPLNTEAFF.

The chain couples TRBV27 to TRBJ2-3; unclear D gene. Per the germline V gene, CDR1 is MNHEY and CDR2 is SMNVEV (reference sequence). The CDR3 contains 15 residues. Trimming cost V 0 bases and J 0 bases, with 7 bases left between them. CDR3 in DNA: TGTGCCAGCAGTTTATCGGGCCAGAGCACAGATACGCAGTATTTT. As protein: CASSLSGQSTDTQYF.

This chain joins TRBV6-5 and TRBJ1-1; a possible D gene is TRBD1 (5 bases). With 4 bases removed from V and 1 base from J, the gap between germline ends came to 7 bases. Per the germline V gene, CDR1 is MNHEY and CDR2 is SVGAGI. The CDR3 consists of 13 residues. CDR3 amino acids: CASSSGQNTEAFF. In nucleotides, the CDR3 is TGTGCCAGCAGTTCCGGACAGAACACTGAAGCTTTCTTT.

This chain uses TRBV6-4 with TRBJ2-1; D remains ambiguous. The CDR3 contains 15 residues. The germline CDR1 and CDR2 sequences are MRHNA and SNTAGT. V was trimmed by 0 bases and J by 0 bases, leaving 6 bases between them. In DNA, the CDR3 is TGTGCCAGCAGTGACTCGCCCAGCTCCTACAATGAGCAGTTCTTC. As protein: CASSDSPSSYNEQFF.

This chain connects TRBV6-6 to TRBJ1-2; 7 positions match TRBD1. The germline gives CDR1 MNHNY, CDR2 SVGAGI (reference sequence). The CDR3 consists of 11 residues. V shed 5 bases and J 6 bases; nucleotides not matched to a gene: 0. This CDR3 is CASSDRDGYTF. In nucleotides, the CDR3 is TGTGCCAGCAGTGACAGGGATGGCTACACCTTC.

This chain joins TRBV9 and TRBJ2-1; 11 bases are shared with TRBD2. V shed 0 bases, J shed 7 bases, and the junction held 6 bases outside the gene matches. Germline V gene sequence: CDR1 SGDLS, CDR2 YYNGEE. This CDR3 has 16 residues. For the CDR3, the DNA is TGTGCCAGCAGCGTAGGTTCTAGCGGGGGGCTTAATGAGCAGTTCTTC. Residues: CASSVGSSGGLNEQFF.

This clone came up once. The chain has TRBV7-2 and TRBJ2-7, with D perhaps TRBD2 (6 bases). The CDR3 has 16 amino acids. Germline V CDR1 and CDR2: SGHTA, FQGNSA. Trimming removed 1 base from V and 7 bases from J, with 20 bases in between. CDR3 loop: CASSLVVFAGHSEQYF. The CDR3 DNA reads TGTGCCAGCAGCTTAGTGGTCTTTGCGGGGCACTCGGAGCAGTACTTC. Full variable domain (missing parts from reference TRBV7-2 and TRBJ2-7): GAGVSQSPSNKVTEKGKDVELRCDPISGHTALYWYRQSLGQGLEFLIYFQGNSAPDKSGLPSDRFSAERTGGSVSTLTIQRTQQEDSAVYLCASSLVVFAGHSEQYFGPGTRLTVT.

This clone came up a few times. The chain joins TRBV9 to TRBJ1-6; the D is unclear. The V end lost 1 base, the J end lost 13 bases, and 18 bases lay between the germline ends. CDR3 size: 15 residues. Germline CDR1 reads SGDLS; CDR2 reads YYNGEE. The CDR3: CASSVRRDPVSPLHF. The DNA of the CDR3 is TGTGCCAGCAGCGTAAGGAGGGATCCTGTTTCGCCCCTCCACTTT.

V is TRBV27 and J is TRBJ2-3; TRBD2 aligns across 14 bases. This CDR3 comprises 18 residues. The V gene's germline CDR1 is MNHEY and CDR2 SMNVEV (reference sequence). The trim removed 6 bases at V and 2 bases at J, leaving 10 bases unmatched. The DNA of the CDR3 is TGTGCCAGCAGGGGACTAGCGGGAGTCGGGGGGTCCACAGATACGCAGTATTTT. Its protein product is CASRGLAGVGGSTDTQYF.

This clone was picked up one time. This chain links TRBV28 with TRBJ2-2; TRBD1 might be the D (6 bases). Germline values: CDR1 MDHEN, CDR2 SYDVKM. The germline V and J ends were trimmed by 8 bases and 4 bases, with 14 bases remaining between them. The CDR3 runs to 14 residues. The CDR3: CASGEGHFTGELFF. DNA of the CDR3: TGTGCCAGCGGAGAGGGACACTTCACCGGGGAGCTGTTTTTT.

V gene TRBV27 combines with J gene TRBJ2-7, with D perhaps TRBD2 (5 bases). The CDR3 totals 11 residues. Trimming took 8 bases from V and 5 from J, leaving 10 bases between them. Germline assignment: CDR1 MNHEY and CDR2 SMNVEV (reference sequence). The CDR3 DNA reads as TGTGCCAGCGGAGGAGTTCACGAGCAGTACTTC. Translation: CASGGVHEQYF.

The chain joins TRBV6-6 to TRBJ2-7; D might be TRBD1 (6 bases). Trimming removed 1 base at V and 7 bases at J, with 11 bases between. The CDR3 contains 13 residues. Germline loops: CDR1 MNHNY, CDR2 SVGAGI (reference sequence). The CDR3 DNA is TGTGCCAGCAGTTACTACAGGGAAATGGAGCAGTACTTC. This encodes CASSYYREMEQYF.

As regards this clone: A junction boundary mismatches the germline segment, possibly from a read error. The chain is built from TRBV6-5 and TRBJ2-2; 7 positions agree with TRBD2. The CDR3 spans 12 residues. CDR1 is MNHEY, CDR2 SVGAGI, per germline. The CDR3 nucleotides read TGCGCCGGGGGGTATCGAACCGGGGAGCTGTTTTTT. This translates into CAGGYRTGELFF.

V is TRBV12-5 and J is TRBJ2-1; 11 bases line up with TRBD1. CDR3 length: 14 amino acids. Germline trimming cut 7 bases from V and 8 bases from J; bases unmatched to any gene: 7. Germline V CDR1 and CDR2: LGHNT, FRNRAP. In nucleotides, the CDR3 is TGTGCTAGTGTAGCGGACAGGGGGCTGTATGAGCAGTTCTTC. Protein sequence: CASVADRGLYEQFF.

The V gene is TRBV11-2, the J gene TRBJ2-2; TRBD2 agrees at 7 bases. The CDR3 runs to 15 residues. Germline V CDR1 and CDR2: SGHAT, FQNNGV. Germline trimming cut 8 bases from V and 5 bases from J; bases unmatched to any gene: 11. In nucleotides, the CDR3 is TGTGCCAGCGTAGTGTCTAGCGGATTTACCGGGGAGCTGTTTTTT. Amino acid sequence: CASVVSSGFTGELFF.

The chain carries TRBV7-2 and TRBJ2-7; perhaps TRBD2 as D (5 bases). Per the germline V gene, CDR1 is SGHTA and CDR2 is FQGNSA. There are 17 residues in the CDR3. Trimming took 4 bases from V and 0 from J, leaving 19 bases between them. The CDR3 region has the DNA TGTGCCAGCAGCTGGCAGAGTCAGACGGGGTACTCCTACGAGCAGTACTTC. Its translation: CASSWQSQTGYSYEQYF.

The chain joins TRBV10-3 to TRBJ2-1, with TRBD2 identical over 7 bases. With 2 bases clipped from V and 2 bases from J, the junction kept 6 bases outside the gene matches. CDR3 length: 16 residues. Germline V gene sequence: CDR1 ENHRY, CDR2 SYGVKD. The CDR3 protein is CAISERAGVAYNEQFF. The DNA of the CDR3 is TGTGCCATCAGTGAGAGGGCGGGGGTGGCCTACAATGAGCAGTTCTTC.

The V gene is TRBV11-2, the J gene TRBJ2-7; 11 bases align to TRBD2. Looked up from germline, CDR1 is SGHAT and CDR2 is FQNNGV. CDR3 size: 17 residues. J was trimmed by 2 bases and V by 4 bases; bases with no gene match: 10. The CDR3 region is CASSYPLAGVATYEQYF. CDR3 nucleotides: TGTGCCAGCAGCTACCCACTAGCGGGAGTAGCGACCTACGAGCAGTACTTC.

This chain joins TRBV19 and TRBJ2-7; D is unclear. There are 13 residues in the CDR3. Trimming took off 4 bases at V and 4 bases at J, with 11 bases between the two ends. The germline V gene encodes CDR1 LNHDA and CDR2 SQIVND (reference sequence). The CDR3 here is CASSTTHAYEQYF. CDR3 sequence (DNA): TGTGCCAGTAGTACAACTCACGCTTACGAGCAGTACTTC.